The rows below give T cell receptor beta chains drawn from one sample of a study of blood T cell repertoires in COVID-19. TCRdb's table, derived via immunoSEQ multiplex PCR, lists solely in-frame clones and lacks some. The sample holds over 200,000 clones, approximately 91% seen once. Sequenced input: peripheral blood. The receptor source for this set is a woman aged 55 to 70 with acute or convalescent COVID-19. Each CDR3 is given with its conserved first and last residue. The D gene is left open where the match is weak. Size is omitted from some rows. Given values are once, few, many or a class for expanded clones.

once,TRBV19,TRBJ1-5,NA,CASSPTGTRVRQPQHF,TGTGCCAGTAGCCCCACCGGGACAAGAGTCAGGCAGCCCCAGCATTTT
NA,TRBV19,TRBJ1-1,NA,CASAGRLNLNTEAFF,TGTGCCAGTGCTGGCAGGCTCAATTTGAACACTGAAGCTTTCTTT
NA,TRBV7-3,TRBJ2-1,TRBD2,CASSPALAGGMNEQFF,TGTGCCAGCAGCCCCGCGCTAGCGGGGGGAATGAATGAGCAGTTCTTC
NA,TRBV7-6,TRBJ2-6,TRBD1,CASSLTGGVSGANVLTF,TGTGCCAGCAGCTTAACAGGGGGCGTCTCTGGGGCCAACGTCCTGACTTTC
NA,TRBV4-1,TRBJ1-3,NA,CASSQSRGSGNTIYF,TGCGCCAGCAGCCAAAGCAGGGGCTCTGGAAACACCATATATTTT
NA,TRBV10-2,TRBJ2-1,TRBD2,CASRTSAYNEQFF,TGCGCCAGCAGGACTAGCGCTTACAATGAGCAGTTCTTC
NA,TRBV5-1,TRBJ2-1,NA,CASNVGSNNEQFF,TGCGCCAGCAACGTCGGGAGTAACAATGAGCAGTTCTTC
NA,TRBV4-3,TRBJ2-5,TRBD2,CASSQVPLAVTQYF,TGCGCCAGCAGCCAAGTCCCACTAGCGGTGACCCAGTACTTC
NA,TRBV21-1,TRBJ2-1,NA,CASSKAFRDRVVDEQFF,TGTGCCAGCAGCAAAGCCTTCCGCGACAGGGTGGTGGATGAGCAGTTCTTC
NA,TRBV7-2,TRBJ1-1,NA,CASRTSGGPATEAFF,TGTGCCAGCAGAACTAGCGGGGGCCCAGCCACTGAAGCTTTCTTT
NA,TRBV19,TRBJ2-5,NA,CASSMGRSGPKGETQYF,TGTGCCAGTAGTATGGGGCGTAGCGGTCCTAAGGGAGAGACCCAGTACTTC
NA,TRBV19,TRBJ1-1,TRBD1,CASRATGGGTEAFF,TGTGCCAGTAGGGCGACAGGGGGTGGCACTGAAGCTTTCTTT
many,TRBV10-1,TRBJ2-3,NA,CASSQAGTSTDTQYF,TGCGCCAGCAGTCAAGCGGGTACTAGCACAGATACGCAGTATTTT
NA,TRBV7-9,TRBJ1-3,NA,CASSIYRDRSGNTIYF,TGTGCCAGCAGCATTTACAGGGACCGCTCTGGAAACACCATATATTTT
NA,TRBV20-1,TRBJ1-2,NA,CSAFRGGGYTF,TGCAGTGCCTTCCGCGGGGGGGGCTACACCTTC
NA,TRBV6-2/TRBV6-3,TRBJ2-1,NA,CASSHGHEQFF,TGTGCCAGCAGCCACGGTCATGAGCAGTTCTTC
NA,TRBV7-9,TRBJ2-2,NA,CASTLASTGELFF,TGTGCCAGCACCCTAGCCAGCACCGGGGAGCTGTTTTTT
NA,TRBV5-1,TRBJ1-1,NA,CASSLGIRSDTEAFF,TGCGCCAGCAGCTTGGGCATCAGGTCTGACACTGAAGCTTTCTTT
NA,TRBV12-3/TRBV12-4,TRBJ1-2,NA,CASSLGLNYGYTF,TGTGCCAGCAGTTTAGGTCTTAACTATGGCTACACCTTC
NA,TRBV18,TRBJ1-6,NA,CASSPQHSTAAPLHF,TGTGCCAGCTCACCACAGCACAGCACCGCTGCACCCCTCCACTTT
once,TRBV3-1/TRBV3-2,TRBJ2-1,TRBD2,CASSRRGTRSLGEQFF,TGTGCCAGCAGCAGAAGGGGGACTAGATCATTAGGTGAGCAGTTCTTC
NA,TRBV2,TRBJ2-3,NA,CASSEGGSLWDTQYF,TGTGCCAGCAGTGAAGGTGGTAGCCTGTGGGATACGCAGTATTTT
NA,TRBV10-3,TRBJ1-1,NA,CATQGGAEAFF,TGTGCCACCCAGGGTGGCGCTGAAGCTTTCTTT
NA,TRBV2,TRBJ1-4,TRBD1,CASRVDRGHEKLFF,TGTGCCAGCAGGGTGGACAGGGGGCATGAAAAACTGTTTTTT
NA,TRBV28,TRBJ1-1,NA,CASGLGGPTEAFF,TGTGCCAGCGGATTGGGGGGGCCCACTGAAGCTTTCTTT
NA,TRBV6-5,TRBJ1-2,NA,CASSRTGIGYTF,TGTGCCAGCAGCCGAACAGGGATTGGCTACACCTTC
NA,TRBV5-1,TRBJ1-1,TRBD1,CASSFDRGDEAFF,TGCGCCAGCAGCTTTGACAGGGGGGATGAAGCTTTCTTT
NA,TRBV7-8,TRBJ2-7,NA,CASSLLSLISYEQYF,TGTGCCAGCAGCTTACTCAGTCTGATCTCCTACGAGCAGTACTTC
NA,TRBV6-6,TRBJ1-6,TRBD1,CASSPGGGLNNSPLHF,TGTGCCAGCAGCCCAGGGGGCGGCCTAAATAATTCACCCCTCCACTTT
NA,TRBV7-6,TRBJ2-3,TRBD1,CASSGQGATRDTQYF,TGTGCCAGCAGCGGACAGGGGGCGACTAGGGATACGCAGTATTTT
NA,TRBV6-6,TRBJ2-7,NA,CATRRAGNHEQYF,TGTGCCACCCGCCGGGCAGGGAACCACGAGCAGTACTTC
NA,TRBV7-3,TRBJ2-3,NA,CASSPRTEGGLNTQYF,TGTGCCAGCAGCCCCCGGACGGAGGGGGGGCTAAATACGCAGTATTTT
NA,TRBV4-2,TRBJ2-7,TRBD2,CASRPSGGSYEQYF,TGTGCCAGCAGACCTAGCGGGGGCTCCTACGAGCAGTACTTC
NA,TRBV3-1/TRBV3-2,TRBJ2-7,TRBD2,CASSQDLGSGRVYEQYF,TGTGCCAGCAGCCAAGATCTAGGAAGCGGGAGGGTATACGAGCAGTACTTC
once,TRBV10-1,TRBJ1-5,NA,CASSGTVNQPQHF,TGCGCCAGCAGTGGGACAGTCAATCAGCCCCAGCATTTT
NA,TRBV7-9,TRBJ1-3,TRBD1,CASSLATGSAGNTIYF,TGTGCCAGCAGCTTAGCGACAGGGTCGGCTGGAAACACCATATATTTT
NA,TRBV7-6,TRBJ1-2,TRBD1,CASTPDGQGAGGYTF,TGTGCCAGTACCCCCGATGGACAGGGGGCGGGGGGCTACACCTTC
few,TRBV15,TRBJ2-1,TRBD1,CATNRDSYNEQFF,TGTGCCACCAATAGGGACAGCTACAATGAGCAGTTCTTC
NA,TRBV6-1,TRBJ2-1,NA,CASSERDPGNNEQFF,TGTGCCAGCAGTGAAAGAGATCCAGGGAACAATGAGCAGTTCTTC
NA,TRBV4-1,TRBJ1-2,NA,CASSQALGGIGYTF,TGCGCCAGCAGCCAAGCCCTGGGAGGAATTGGCTACACCTTC
NA,TRBV30,TRBJ1-1,TRBD1,CAWSEGAEAEAFF,TGTGCCTGGAGTGAGGGGGCTGAGGCTGAAGCTTTCTTT
NA,TRBV20-1,TRBJ1-5,NA,CSARSGQPQHF,TGCAGTGCAAGAAGCGGTCAGCCCCAGCATTTT
NA,TRBV10-2,TRBJ1-4,TRBD1,CASSEFDRENEKLFF,TGCGCCAGCAGTGAGTTTGACAGGGAAAATGAAAAACTGTTTTTT
once,TRBV4-2,TRBJ1-4,NA,CASSREPQGSNEKLFF,TGTGCCAGCAGCCGAGAACCACAGGGTTCTAATGAAAAACTGTTTTTT
NA,TRBV5-1,TRBJ2-3,TRBD2,CASTSGTSGSADTQYF,TGCGCCAGCACCTCCGGGACTAGCGGGAGTGCAGATACGCAGTATTTT
NA,TRBV6-6,TRBJ2-2,NA,CASSLVWGANTGELFF,TGTGCCAGCAGTCTAGTCTGGGGCGCGAACACCGGGGAGCTGTTTTTT
NA,TRBV2,TRBJ1-4,TRBD1,CASSAGTGLNEKLFF,TGTGCCAGCAGTGCGGGGACAGGGCTCAATGAAAAACTGTTTTTT